Many counts were recorded for the clone carrying this T cell receptor beta chain. The data belong to a study of shared clonotypes between healthy human individuals. The germline gives CDR1 SGDLS, CDR2 YYNGEE. Trimming removed 0 bases from V and 7 bases from J, with 13 bases in between. This CDR3 is 14 amino acids long. Researchers ran the assay at a deep level. The protocol was immunoSEQ multiplex PCR, while the TCRdb copy is restricted to in-frame clones and leaves out a portion. The sample consists of 550,000 to 800,000 clones, around two thirds of them appearing once. The rearrangement joins TRBV9 to TRBJ1-2; D is undetermined. The source is a woman aged 25 to 39 in good health. Sequencing input: memory CD4+ T cells sorted from blood. The subset: CD45RA-negative fraction. The CDR3 coding sequence is TGTGCCAGCAGCGTAGAAGTCTTCGGTGCTGGCTACACCTTC. Its protein product is CASSVEVFGAGYTF.